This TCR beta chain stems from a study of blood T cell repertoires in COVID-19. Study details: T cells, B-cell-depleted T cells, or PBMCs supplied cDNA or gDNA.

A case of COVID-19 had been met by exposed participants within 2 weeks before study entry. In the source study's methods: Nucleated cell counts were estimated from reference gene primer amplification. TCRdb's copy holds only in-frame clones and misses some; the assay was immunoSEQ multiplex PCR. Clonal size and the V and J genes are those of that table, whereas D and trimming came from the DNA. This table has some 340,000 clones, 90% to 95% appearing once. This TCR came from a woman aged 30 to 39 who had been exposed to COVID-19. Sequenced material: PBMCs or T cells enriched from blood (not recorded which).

The CDR3 loop is CAIGGSGDTRSSYNEQFF. The CDR3 DNA reads TGTGCCATAGGGGGTAGCGGGGACACTCGGAGCTCCTACAATGAGCAGTTCTTC. The chain carries TRBV19 and TRBJ2-1, with 8 bases fitting TRBD2. The CDR3 length is 18 residues. Losses at the gene ends were 10 bases for V and 0 bases for J; bases not matched to a gene: 17. Per germline, CDR1 LNHDA and CDR2 SQIVND (reference sequence).